Each of the 14 T cell receptor beta chains below was sequenced from the same sample in a study of control samples from healthy donors and cancer patients. Some clones are missing from TCRdb's copy, which holds only in-frame ones; the method was immunoSEQ multiplex PCR. The sample lists 90,000 to 100,000 clones; around three quarters were seen once. What was sequenced was blood. The receptors were gathered from a woman in her 30s in good health.

In the case of this clone: A junction boundary mismatches the germline segment, possibly from a read error. This chain joins TRBV7-9 and TRBJ1-1, with 7 nucleotides matching TRBD1. The germline V gene has CDR1 SEHNR and CDR2 FQNEAQ (reference sequence). The CDR3 has 13 residues. CDR3 residues: CASSLGTATEAFF. The CDR3 DNA sequence: TGTGCCAGCAGTTTAGGGACAGCGACTGAAGCTTTCTTT. The full variable domain, rest sourced from reference TRBV7-9 and TRBJ1-1, is DTGVSQNPRHKITKRGQNVTFRCDPISEHNRLYWYRQTLGQGPEFLTYFQNEAQLEKSRLLSDRFSAERPKGSFSTLEIQRTEQGDSAMYLCASSLGTATEAFFGQGTRLTVV.

This clone was recorded a few times. CDR3 protein: CATAYSNQPQHF. CDR3 nucleotide sequence: TGTGCCACCGCCTACAGCAATCAGCCCCAGCATTTT. The chain couples TRBV6-5 to TRBJ1-5; D remains unclear. The CDR3 length is 12 residues. Trimming cost V 10 bases and J 1 base, with 8 bases left between them. Per the germline V gene, CDR1 is MNHEY and CDR2 is SVGAGI.

The chain has TRBV10-3 and TRBJ1-1; no reliable D call. The CDR3 loop spans 14 amino acids. Between the trimmed V and J ends, which lost 4 bases and 4 bases, there was a span of 13 bases. Germline V gives CDR1 ENHRY, CDR2 SYGVKD. The CDR3 DNA reads as TGTGCCATCAGTGTTTCCCCGGGTGGCACTGAAGCTTTCTTT. Its translation is CAISVSPGGTEAFF.

The V and J genes are TRBV6-6 and TRBJ1-3; D gene uncertain. CDR3 length: 12 residues. The V gene's germline CDR1 is MNHNY and CDR2 SVGAGI (reference sequence). The V end lost 4 bases, the J end lost 4 bases, and 5 bases lay between the germline ends. CDR3 DNA sequence: TGTGCCAGCAGTTGGGGAGGAAACACCATATATTTT. Translating it yields CASSWGGNTIYF.

This chain links TRBV6-5 with TRBJ2-7; the D is unclear. Germline CDR1 reads MNHEY; CDR2 reads SVGAGI. The CDR3 sequence is 12 residues long. V shed 6 bases and J shed 1 base, with 7 bases lying between them. The CDR3 loop reads CASRRDSYEQYF. For the CDR3, the DNA is TGTGCCAGCAGAAGGGATTCCTACGAGCAGTACTTC.

The chain is built from TRBV7-2 and TRBJ2-3, with a possible D match to TRBD1 (6 bases). The CDR3 covers 14 residues. Germline lookup yields CDR1 SGHTA and CDR2 FQGNSA. The ends were cut back, 1 base at V and 3 bases at J, with 8 bases in the middle. The CDR3 region has the DNA TGTGCCAGCAGCTTAGGCACAGGGACAGATACGCAGTATTTT. It codes for CASSLGTGTDTQYF.

The gene calls are TRBV6-2 or TRBV6-3 and TRBJ2-5, with TRBD2 matching 8 bases. The CDR3 length is 14 residues. The germline V gene encodes CDR1 MNHEY and CDR2 SVGEGT. V was pared by 6 bases and J by 5 bases, with 8 bases of the junction left unmatched. CDR3 in DNA: TGTGCCAGCAGCCGACGGGGGGGCCGGGAGACCCAGTACTTC. This encodes CASSRRGGRETQYF.

This sequence joins TRBV7-2 and TRBJ1-1; TRBD1 matches 7 bases. The CDR3 is made up of 15 amino acids. Germline-derived CDR1 and CDR2 are SGHTA and FQGNSA. J lost 0 bases, V lost 4 bases, and 5 bases had no gene match. As DNA, the CDR3 is TGTGCCAGCAGCTCGAAGACAGGGATGAACACTGAAGCTTTCTTT. This encodes CASSSKTGMNTEAFF. Full variable domain (outside the CDR3, taken from reference TRBV7-2 and TRBJ1-1): GAGVSQSPSNKVTEKGKDVELRCDPISGHTALYWYRQSLGQGLEFLIYFQGNSAPDKSGLPSDRFSAERTGGSVSTLTIQRTQQEDSAVYLCASSSKTGMNTEAFFGQGTRLTVV.

This chain links TRBV29-1 with TRBJ2-3; 7 bases agree with TRBD1. CDR3 length equals 13 residues. The V and J ends lost 4 bases and 4 bases, in that order; junction bases with no gene match: 5. The germline V gene encodes CDR1 SQVTM and CDR2 ANQGSEA. The CDR3 reads CSVGGQTSDTQYF. CDR3 coding DNA: TGCAGCGTTGGGGGACAGACGTCAGATACGCAGTATTTT.

The rearrangement joins TRBV7-9 to TRBJ2-5; 13 positions agree with TRBD2. Germline-derived CDR1 and CDR2 are SEHNR and FQNEAQ (reference sequence). The CDR3 totals 16 residues. After removal of 3 bases from V and 3 bases from J, the junction contained 4 bases not matched to a gene. The CDR3 loop reads CASSLRTSGGEETQYF. CDR3 in DNA: TGTGCCAGCAGCTTGAGGACTAGCGGGGGCGAAGAGACCCAGTACTTC.

Turning to this clone: Likely a read error: the CDR3 ends without its conserved phenylalanine or tryptophan. The limits of the CDR3 on the DNA are not certain, so only TCRdb's listed CDR3 is given. This chain joins TRBV6-5 and TRBJ1-1. The CDR3 is 12 residues long, ends included. Germline V gives CDR1 MNHEY, CDR2 SVGAGI. The CDR3 region is CASSPNRDAHLV.

The chain employs TRBV27 and TRBJ1-2; TRBD1 might be the D (5 bases). CDR1 MNHEY and CDR2 SMNVEV come from the germline V gene (reference sequence). V lost 6 bases and J 3 bases, leaving 14 bases between the germline ends. This CDR3 comprises 14 residues. CDR3 DNA sequence: TGTGCCAGCAGGGTTGGGGGGTCCCACTATGGCTACACCTTC. Protein product: CASRVGGSHYGYTF.

The CDR3 DNA reads as TGTGCCAGCAGTTTAAAGAGGGGCTACACCTTC. This codes for CASSLKRGYTF. The V call is TRBV12-3 or TRBV12-4, the J call TRBJ1-2; D gene uncertain. The CDR3 spans 11 residues. V dropped 2 bases and J dropped 8 bases, with 6 bases sitting between them.

The chain recombines TRBV9 with TRBJ2-5, with 9 bases identical to TRBD2. Germline V gene data show CDR1 as SGDLS and CDR2 as YYNGEE. With 0 bases clipped from V and 0 bases from J, the junction kept 3 bases outside the gene matches. The CDR3 is made up of 16 amino acids. This CDR3 is CASSVARGGDQETQYF. CDR3 nucleotides: TGTGCCAGCAGCGTAGCTCGCGGGGGGGACCAAGAGACCCAGTACTTC. Full variable domain (outside the CDR3, taken from reference TRBV9 and TRBJ2-5): DSGVTQTPKHLITATGQRVTLRCSPRSGDLSVYWYQQSLDQGLQFLIQYYNGEERAKGNILERFSAQQFPDLHSELNLSSLELGDSALYFCASSVARGGDQETQYFGPGTRLLVL.